These T cell receptor beta chains were read from a single sample in a study of blood T cell repertoires in COVID-19. Assay used: immunoSEQ multiplex PCR; TCRdb lists only in-frame clones, some missing. The sample yields hundreds of thousands of clones, about 90% seen once. The material sequenced was peripheral blood. The receptors shown here come from a woman aged 45-65 years with COVID-19, enrolled during active disease. The CDR3 runs from the conserved cysteine through the conserved F or W. Fields, in order: clone size, J gene, V gene, D gene, CDR3 DNA, CDR3 protein. The D gene is left open where the match is weak. Rows give clone size only sometimes, using once, few, many, or a class for an expanded clone.

>NA|TRBJ1-2|TRBV18|NA
TGTGCCAGCTCACCCAAATTGGACAGCGATGCGAGTGGCTACACCTTC
CASSPKLDSDASGYTF
>NA|TRBJ2-1|TRBV9|NA
TGTGCCAGCAGCCCTGACGGAGGCGGGAAGCAGTTCTTC
CASSPDGGGKQFF
>NA|TRBJ2-7|TRBV4-1|NA
TGCGCCAGCAGCCGACCATACGGGGGATTGAATGAGCAGTACTTC
CASSRPYGGLNEQYF
>NA|TRBJ1-6|TRBV5-1|NA
TGCGCCAGCAGCTTGTCGGAGCATTCGGATTCACCCCTCCACTTT
CASSLSEHSDSPLHF
>NA|TRBJ1-2|TRBV21-1|NA
TGTGCCAGCAGCGGAATCCGGACCTCGAAGGACAGCTTCTATGGCTACACCTTC
CASSGIRTSKDSFYGYTF
>NA|TRBJ2-3|TRBV6-1|TRBD2
TGTGCCAGCAGTCAAGTGGCGGGAGGGGGGGCAGATACGCAGTATTTT
CASSQVAGGGADTQYF
>NA|TRBJ1-1|TRBV30|NA
TGTGCCTGGAGCCCGATATTCGGGGGGACTGAAGCTTTCTTT
CAWSPIFGGTEAFF
>NA|TRBJ2-2|TRBV10-3|TRBD2
TGTGCCATCAGCCGTACTAGCGGGACCTCCACCGGGGAGCTGTTTTTT
CAISRTSGTSTGELFF
>NA|TRBJ2-1|TRBV18|TRBD1
TGTGCCAGCTCGTTTGCGGGACAGGCCTACAATGAGCAGTTCTTC
CASSFAGQAYNEQFF
>NA|TRBJ1-2|TRBV21-1|NA
TGTGCCAGCAGCAGGGGCTCGAGCCATGGCTACACCTTC
CASSRGSSHGYTF
>NA|TRBJ2-7|TRBV18|TRBD1
TGTGCCAGCTCACTCGGGACAGCCGAGCCATTATACGAGCAGTACTTC
CASSLGTAEPLYEQYF
>NA|TRBJ1-1|TRBV28|NA
TGTGCCAGCACCCCTAGGGGCACTCCCCGAGGCACTGAAGCTTTCTTT
CASTPRGTPRGTEAFF
>NA|TRBJ1-5|TRBV7-2|NA
TGTGCCAGCAGCCCCGGGGGGTTTAAGGGTCAGCCCCAGCATTTT
CASSPGGFKGQPQHF
>NA|TRBJ2-2|TRBV5-1|TRBD1
TGCGCCAGCAGCTTGCAGGGGGTCGCGAACACCGGGGAGCTGTTTTTT
CASSLQGVANTGELFF
>NA|TRBJ1-2|TRBV6-2/TRBV6-3|NA
TGTGCCAGCAGTTATCGGGAGAGGGGCTACACCTTC
CASSYRERGYTF
>NA|TRBJ2-5|TRBV7-9|NA
TGTGCCAGCAGCTTAGTGGCAGATAAAGAGACCCAGTACTTC
CASSLVADKETQYF
>NA|TRBJ1-5|TRBV6-2/TRBV6-3|NA
TGTGCCAGCACCCCGTCGGGGGGCGCGAGTCAGCCCCAGCATTTT
CASTPSGGASQPQHF
>NA|TRBJ1-5|TRBV28|NA
TGTGCCAGCACTAGGGGCGGAGTACAGAGTCAGCCCCAGCATTTT
CASTRGGVQSQPQHF
>NA|TRBJ1-4|TRBV19|NA
TGTGCCAGTAGTGCGGACAGCAAGGGGAATGAAAAACTGTTTTTT
CASSADSKGNEKLFF
>NA|TRBJ2-3|TRBV9|NA
TGTGCCAGCAGCGTAGGTTTCAGCGTTACAGATACGCAGTATTTT
CASSVGFSVTDTQYF
>NA|TRBJ2-7|TRBV12-5|NA
TGTGCTAGTGGTTTGAACAGAGCTCACGAGCAGTACTTC
CASGLNRAHEQYF
>NA|TRBJ2-1|TRBV2|NA
TGTGCCAGCAGTGAACAGGGGGGTAGCAATGAGCAGTTCTTC
CASSEQGGSNEQFF
>NA|TRBJ1-1|TRBV19|NA
TGTGCCAGTAGCCTTACTTGGTCGAACACTGAAGCTTTCTTT
CASSLTWSNTEAFF
>NA|TRBJ2-1|TRBV30|TRBD2
TGTGCCTGGATTAGCGGGAGCTCCTACAATGAGCAGTTCTTC
CAWISGSSYNEQFF
>NA|TRBJ2-1|TRBV5-5|NA
TGTGCCAGCAGCTCTTCAAAGAGCCCCAATGAGCAGTTCTTC
CASSSSKSPNEQFF
>NA|TRBJ1-6|TRBV7-8|NA
TGTGCCAGCAGCTTTGGTGTATGGAGGCTTAATTCACCCCTCCACTTT
CASSFGVWRLNSPLHF
>NA|TRBJ1-2|TRBV24-1|TRBD1
TGTGCCACCAGTGAAGGAAGTGGGACAGGGGGTAAGGGCTACACCTTC
CATSEGSGTGGKGYTF
>NA|TRBJ2-1|TRBV6-1|TRBD2
TGTGCCAGCAGTAAAGGGACTAGCGGGACTATACACAAGGAGCAGTTCTTC
CASSKGTSGTIHKEQFF
>NA|TRBJ2-1|TRBV4-2|TRBD2
TGTGCCAGCAGCCAAGATTCCTCAAGCGGGAGGCAGTACAATGAGCAGTTCTTC
CASSQDSSSGRQYNEQFF
>NA|TRBJ1-2|TRBV4-1|TRBD1
TGCGCCAGCAGCCAAGGACAGGGCTATAGCTATGGCTACACCTTC
CASSQGQGYSYGYTF
>NA|TRBJ1-5|TRBV7-9|NA
TGTGCCAGCAGCTCACAAAGTCAGCCCCAGCATTTT
CASSSQSQPQHF
>NA|TRBJ2-1|TRBV7-9|NA
TGTGCCAGCAGCTTACGGGTAGACGGGTTTGACTCCTACAATGAGCAGTTCTTC
CASSLRVDGFDSYNEQFF
>NA|TRBJ1-2|TRBV27|TRBD1
TGTGCCAGCAGTTTAACGACAGGGAGAGTCGGGGGTGGCTACACCTTC
CASSLTTGRVGGGYTF
>NA|TRBJ2-7|TRBV12-2|NA
TGTGCAAGTCGCCGCGGGACGGCGGGATACTACGAGCAGTACTTC
CASRRGTAGYYEQYF
>NA|TRBJ2-3|TRBV24-1|TRBD1
TGTGCCACCAGTGATTCTTACAGGGGTGCTAGCACAGATACGCAGTATTTT
CATSDSYRGASTDTQYF
>once|TRBJ2-5|TRBV9|TRBD1
TGTGCCAGCAGTGGGGTAGGGACAGGCGGGGAGACCCAGTACTTC
CASSGVGTGGETQYF
>NA|TRBJ1-5|TRBV18|TRBD1
TGTGCCAGCTCACCAACGCGGACAGGGCAAAATCAGCCCCAGCATTTT
CASSPTRTGQNQPQHF
>NA|TRBJ2-1|TRBV7-2|TRBD2
TGTGCCAGCAGCTTACGGACTAGCGGGACCCTCCAGCAGTTCTTC
CASSLRTSGTLQQFF
>NA|TRBJ2-1|TRBV4-1|TRBD1
TGCGCCAGCAGCCAAGGGAGGAGAGGGGGCGCCAACAATGAGCAGTTCTTC
CASSQGRRGGANNEQFF
>NA|TRBJ2-7|TRBV7-3|TRBD1
TGTGCCAGCAGCCGGACAGGGGGAGAGAGGGAGCAGTACTTC
CASSRTGGEREQYF
>NA|TRBJ1-6|TRBV3-1/TRBV3-2|TRBD1
TGTGCCAGCAGCCATTTGACAGGGAATAATTCACCCCTCCACTTT
CASSHLTGNNSPLHF
>NA|TRBJ2-2|TRBV18|NA
TGTGCCAGCTCACCACATCTCAGCGGGGAGCTGTTTTTT
CASSPHLSGELFF
>once|TRBJ2-5|TRBV6-5|TRBD2
TGTGCCAGCAGTTACTCCCTAGCGGGGCTAGAGACCCAGTACTTC
CASSYSLAGLETQYF
>NA|TRBJ2-1|TRBV5-1|NA
TGCGCCAGCAGCTTGGATGTGGAGAGCTCCTACAATGAGCAGTTCTTC
CASSLDVESSYNEQFF
>NA|TRBJ2-3|TRBV6-6|NA
TGTGCCAGCAGACAGACCTATAGCACAGATACGCAGTATTTT
CASRQTYSTDTQYF
>once|TRBJ1-1|TRBV4-1|TRBD1
TGCGCCAGCAGCCTTTCCAACAGGGGATCGAACACTGAAGCTTTCTTT
CASSLSNRGSNTEAFF
>NA|TRBJ2-1|TRBV25-1|NA
TGTGCCAGCAGTGATTTTTCGGGACACTCTTTGAATGAGCAGTTCTTC
CASSDFSGHSLNEQFF
>NA|TRBJ1-4|TRBV7-9|TRBD1
TGTGCCAGCAGCTCGGACAGGGGGAGAGAAAAACTGTTTTTT
CASSSDRGREKLFF
>NA|TRBJ2-2|TRBV4-1|NA
TGCGCCAGCTCGACTGGGGCTGGGGAGCTGTTTTTT
CASSTGAGELFF
>NA|TRBJ2-1|TRBV11-3|NA
TGTGCCAGCAGCAGCGGTTACTCCTACAATGAGCAGTTCTTC
CASSSGYSYNEQFF
>NA|TRBJ2-7|TRBV7-9|TRBD2
TGTGCCAGCATCCCAAGGACTAGCGGAAACTACGAGCAGTACTTC
CASIPRTSGNYEQYF
>once|TRBJ2-1|TRBV5-1|NA
TGCGCCAGCAGCTCAGGGATGTTGAATGAGCAGTTCTTC
CASSSGMLNEQFF
>once|TRBJ1-1|TRBV16|NA
TGTGCCAGCAGCCAATCCTCGGGAGACACTGAAGCTTTCTTT
CASSQSSGDTEAFF
>NA|TRBJ1-2|TRBV29-1|NA
TGCAGCGTTGTCCGCGGATCCTATGGCTACACCTTC
CSVVRGSYGYTF
>NA|TRBJ2-1|TRBV6-1|TRBD2
TGTGCCAGCAGTGGCTGGGGACTAGCGGGAAACAATGAGCAGTTCTTC
CASSGWGLAGNNEQFF
>NA|TRBJ1-1|TRBV7-2|NA
TGTGCCAGCTGCTACACGGGGGGGACTGAAGCTTTCTTT
CASCYTGGTEAFF
>NA|TRBJ2-3|TRBV6-5|TRBD2
TGTGCCTCGGGACTAGCGGGATTAGATACGCAGTATTTT
CASGLAGLDTQYF
>NA|TRBJ2-5|TRBV10-3|TRBD1
TGTGCCATCAGTGCGGGGACAGGGGCTCGAGAGACCCAGTACTTC
CAISAGTGARETQYF
>once|TRBJ2-7|TRBV7-9|NA
TGTGCCAGCAGCTCTTCCCACAGGGCGCCCTACGAGCAGTACTTC
CASSSSHRAPYEQYF